There are a few counts of the clone carrying this TCR beta chain. The CDR3 is made up of 18 amino acids. Germline CDR1 and CDR2: DFQATT and SNEGSKA (reference sequence). Losses at the gene ends were 6 bases for V and 0 bases for J; bases not matched to a gene: 11. Next came a second PCR, run for about 6 to 12 cycles, which used a sample-barcoded 5' primer along with a J-beta primer mix. TCRdb re-analysed the 5' RACE reads in MiXCR, keeping a single row per CDR3 protein. Here the sample spans about 1.6 million distinct CDR3 sequences, around 35% being singletons. This entry comes from a study of blood T cells in healthy people across ages.

The clonotype was recovered from a woman in her 30s in good health. V and J are TRBV20-1 and TRBJ2-1; TRBD2 matches at 13 bases. Sequences were obtained from blood. The CDR3 sequence: CSARPGLAGTGSYNEQFF. For the CDR3, the DNA is TGCAGTGCCCGACCGGGACTAGCGGGAACCGGCTCCTACAATGAGCAGTTCTTC.